The TCR beta chain under discussion was sequenced for a study of CXCR3-negative and CXCR3-positive naive CD8 T cells. Study details: The study obtained approximately 130 million TRB reads, about 1.5 +/- 0.3 million per library.

Carrying UMI labels, the TRB cDNA libraries were prepared through 5' RACE. TCRdb reprocessed the 5' RACE reads and keeps a single row for each CDR3 protein, giving no DNA. In all, the sample yields 70,000 to 100,000 distinct CDR3 sequences. Comment on this clonotype: The antigen is undetermined.

Regarding the study as a whole: Much lower diversity was found in memory CD8+ cells, while both naive subsets had comparably high diversity. Comparison of naive cells showed more hydrophobic TRB CDR3s in CXCR3-positive than in CXCR3-negative naive cells. The level of CXCR3 expression partially decreased after cryopreservation; the majority of assays used fresh PBMCs.

The CDR3 runs to 13 residues. Input material: naive CXCR3- CD8+ T cells from blood. Subset indicated: CD45RO-CCR7+CD27+CD95- naive CD8+ T cells lacking CXCR3 (TNR3-). The TCR sequence derives from a human donor in good health. Some clones in this sample may be carry-over from other donors' samples. This chain joins TRBV12-3 or TRBV12-4 and TRBJ1-2. The CDR3 is CASSSGTSYGYTF.